This T cell receptor beta chain came from a study of graft-versus-host responses after intestinal transplantation. Across the whole study: The recipients all started with anti-thymocyte globulin induction and then took tacrolimus and steroids for around three years.

Regarding this clone: What it binds is not known.

The germline V gene has CDR1 MNHEY and CDR2 SVGAGI. This CDR3 comprises 14 residues. The V and J ends lost 2 bases and 4 bases respectively, with 9 bases between them. The method was immunoSEQ multiplex PCR; TCRdb's version includes in-frame clones alone and lacks a portion of them. The data show approximately 89,000 clones, over 85% seen once. This clonotype was sampled from a human donor who was the organ donor for an intestinal transplant. This chain joins TRBV6-5 and TRBJ1-5, with a tentative D call TRBD1 (5 bases). The specimen was unstimulated CD8+ T cells sorted from spleen or lymph node cells, collected before transplant. The CDR3 protein is CASSYLGGNQPQHF. The DNA for the CDR3 is TGTGCCAGCAGTTACCTGGGGGGGAATCAGCCCCAGCATTTT.